This entry is about one TCR beta chain. These data come from a study of cytomegalovirus exposure and HLA in healthy donors. The CDR3 spans 14 residues. Per the germline V gene, CDR1 is SGHTA and CDR2 is FQGNSA. V shed 7 bases and J shed 1 base, with 12 bases lying between them. Sequencing used immunoSEQ multiplex PCR; TCRdb keeps in-frame clones, though not all of them. Of some 150,000 clones listed, about 90% are singletons. This sequence joins TRBV7-2 and TRBJ2-3, with TRBD1 as a possible D gene (6 bases). Material for sequencing was PBMCs. The clonotype was recovered from a woman in her twenties or thirties in good health and CMV-seropositive. DNA of the CDR3: TGTGCCAGCACGCAGGGGCGAGGCACAGATACGCAGTATTTT. Its protein is CASTQGRGTDTQYF.